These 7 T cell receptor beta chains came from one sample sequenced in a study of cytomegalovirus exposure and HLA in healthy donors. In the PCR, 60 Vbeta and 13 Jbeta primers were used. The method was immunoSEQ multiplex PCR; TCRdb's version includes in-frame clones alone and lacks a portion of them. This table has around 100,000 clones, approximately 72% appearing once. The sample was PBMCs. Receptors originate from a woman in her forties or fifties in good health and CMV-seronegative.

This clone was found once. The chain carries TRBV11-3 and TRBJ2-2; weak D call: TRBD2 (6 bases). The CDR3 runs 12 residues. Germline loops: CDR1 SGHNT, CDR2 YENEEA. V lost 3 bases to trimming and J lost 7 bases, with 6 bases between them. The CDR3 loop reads CASSFGGGELFF. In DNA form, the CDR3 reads TGTGCCAGCAGCTTCGGGGGCGGGGAGCTGTTTTTT.

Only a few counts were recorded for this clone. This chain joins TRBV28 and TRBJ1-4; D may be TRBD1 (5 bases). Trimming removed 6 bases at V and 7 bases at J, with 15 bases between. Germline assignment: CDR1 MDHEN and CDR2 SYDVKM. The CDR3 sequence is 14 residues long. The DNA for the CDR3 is TGTGCCAGCAGGGACGACGCGGGGGGTGAAAAACTGTTTTTT. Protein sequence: CASRDDAGGEKLFF.

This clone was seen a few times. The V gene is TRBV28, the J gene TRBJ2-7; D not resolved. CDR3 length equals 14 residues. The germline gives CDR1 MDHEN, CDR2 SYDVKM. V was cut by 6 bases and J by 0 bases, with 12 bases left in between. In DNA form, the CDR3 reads TGTGCCAGCAGCAGAACGTATGGCTCCTACGAGCAGTACTTC. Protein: CASSRTYGSYEQYF.

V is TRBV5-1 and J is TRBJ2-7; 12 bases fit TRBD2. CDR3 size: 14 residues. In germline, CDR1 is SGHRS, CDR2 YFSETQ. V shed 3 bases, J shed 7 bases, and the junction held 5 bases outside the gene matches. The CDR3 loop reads CASSSGTSGQEQYF. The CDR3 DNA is TGCGCCAGCAGCTCCGGGACTAGCGGGCAAGAGCAGTACTTC.

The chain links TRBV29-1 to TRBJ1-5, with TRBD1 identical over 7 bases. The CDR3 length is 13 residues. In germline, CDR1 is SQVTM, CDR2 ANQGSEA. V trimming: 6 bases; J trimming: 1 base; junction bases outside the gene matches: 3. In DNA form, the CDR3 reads TGCAGCGTCGCAGGGGGAAGCAATCAGCCCCAGCATTTT. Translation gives CSVAGGSNQPQHF.

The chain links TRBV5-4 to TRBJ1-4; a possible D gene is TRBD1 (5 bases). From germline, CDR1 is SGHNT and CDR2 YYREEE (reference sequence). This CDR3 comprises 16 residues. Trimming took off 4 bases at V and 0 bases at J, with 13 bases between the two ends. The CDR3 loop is CASSRSGIATNEKLFF. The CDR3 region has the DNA TGTGCCAGCAGCCGATCAGGGATAGCAACTAATGAAAAACTGTTTTTT.

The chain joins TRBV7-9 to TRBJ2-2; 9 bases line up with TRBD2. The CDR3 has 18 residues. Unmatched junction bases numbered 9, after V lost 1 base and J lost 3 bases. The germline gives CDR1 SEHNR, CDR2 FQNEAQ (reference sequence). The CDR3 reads CASSLVASGKSYTGELFF. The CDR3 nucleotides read TGTGCCAGCAGCTTAGTCGCTAGCGGGAAATCGTACACCGGGGAGCTGTTTTTT. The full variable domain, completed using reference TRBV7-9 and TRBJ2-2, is DTGVSQNPRHKITKRGQNVTFRCDPISEHNRLYWYRQTLGQGPEFLTYFQNEAQLEKSRLLSDRFSAERPKGSFSTLEIQRTEQGDSAMYLCASSLVASGKSYTGELFFGEGSRLTVL.